This T cell receptor (beta chain) stems from a study of blood T cell repertoires in COVID-19. The table came from immunoSEQ multiplex PCR; TCRdb's copy has only in-frame clones and leaves some out. The table has 20,000 or so clones, 86% seen once. Trimming removed 1 base from V and 5 bases from J; junction bases left unmatched: 6. CDR1 is SGHVS, CDR2 FQNEAQ, per germline. The CDR3 loop spans 17 amino acids. The sample taken for sequencing was peripheral blood. This clonotype was obtained from a woman aged 80 or over with active or convalescent COVID-19. The chain has TRBV7-8 and TRBJ1-6, with 9 bases fitting TRBD1. Written as DNA, the CDR3 is TGTGCCAGCAGCTTAGGCCCTAGGACAGGGGATAATTCACCCCTCCACTTT. This sequence encodes CASSLGPRTGDNSPLHF.